One sample yielded the 15 T cell receptor beta chains listed below, sequenced in a study of blood T cells in healthy people across ages. The second PCR ran about 6 to 12 cycles with a sample-barcoded 5' primer and J-beta primers. TCRdb fed the 5' RACE reads into MiXCR, producing one record per CDR3 protein. The table lists approximately 1.5 million distinct CDR3 sequences, roughly 30% of them singletons, with about 10% in the top ten. Sample: blood. The receptors here all came from a woman in her 30s in good health.

The V call is TRBV11-2, the J call TRBJ1-5; 7 positions match TRBD1. In germline, CDR1 is SGHAT, CDR2 FQNNGV. The CDR3 is 16 amino acids. Trimming cost V 2 bases and J 7 bases; bases outside gene matches: 11. CDR3 sequence: CASSLMPGQRTQPQHF. The CDR3 DNA sequence: TGTGCCAGCAGCTTAATGCCGGGACAGCGTACCCAGCCCCAGCATTTT.

The chain recombines TRBV20-1 with TRBJ2-1; D possibly uses TRBD1 or TRBD2 (7 bases each). Germline lookup yields CDR1 DFQATT and CDR2 SNEGSKA (reference sequence). The V end was cut by 5 bases, the J end by 3 bases, with 11 bases between. The CDR3 spans 13 residues. CDR3 loop: CSARGDSYNEQFF. In DNA, the CDR3 is TGCAGTGCTCGGGGGGACAGCTACAATGAGCAGTTCTTC.

This clonotype was seen more than once but under ten times. The chain recombines TRBV5-1 with TRBJ2-1; no definite D call. V lost 4 bases to trimming and J lost 13 bases, with 21 bases between them. The germline V gene encodes CDR1 SGHRS and CDR2 YFSETQ. CDR3 length: 14 amino acids. The CDR3 sequence is CASSPPGSSRSQFF. The CDR3, as DNA: TGCGCCAGCAGCCCCCCCGGGTCTTCAAGAAGTCAGTTCTTC.

This sequence joins TRBV9 and TRBJ1-5; no firm D call. Germline CDR1 is SGDLS and CDR2 is YYNGEE. CDR3 length: 16 amino acids. Trimming cost V 0 bases and J 0 bases, with 10 bases left between them. CDR3 in DNA: TGTGCCAGCAGCGTAGTGAGCGGGCCTAGCAATCAGCCCCAGCATTTT. The encoded protein is CASSVVSGPSNQPQHF.

The chain has TRBV30 and TRBJ2-7; D unclear. The V gene's germline CDR1 is GTSNPN and CDR2 SVGIG (reference sequence). V dropped 0 bases and J dropped 4 bases, with 19 bases sitting between them. The CDR3 is 16 amino acids. This chain's CDR3 is CAWSVGAVRLGYEQYF. DNA for the CDR3: TGTGCCTGGAGTGTTGGCGCGGTCCGGCTTGGGTACGAGCAGTACTTC.

This clonotype was observed many times. The chain carries TRBV7-2 and TRBJ1-2; no clear D. The CDR3 runs 13 residues. CDR1 is SGHTA and CDR2 is FQGNSA in the germline V gene. Trimming removed 2 bases at V and 8 bases at J, with 12 bases between. In nucleotides, the CDR3 is TGTGCCAGCAGCTTAAGGCAGGTGGGGGGCTACACCTTC. Translated, it gives CASSLRQVGGYTF.

Details on this clonotype: At one end, the junction sequence differs from germline, possibly due to a read error. V is TRBV20-1 and J is TRBJ1-5; D possibly corresponds to TRBD1 (6 bases). Germline V gene lookup returns CDR1 DFQATT and CDR2 SNEGSKA (reference sequence). This CDR3 has 15 residues. The CDR3 protein is CSARDRRGEHQPLHF. For the CDR3, the DNA is TGCAGTGCTAGAGATAGGAGGGGGGAACATCAGCCCCTGCATTTT.

The chain couples TRBV6-6 to TRBJ2-7, with D possibly matching TRBD1 (6 bases). This CDR3 contains 13 residues. CDR1 and CDR2 (germline): MNHNY, SVGAGI (reference sequence). V lost 2 bases and J lost 4, with 9 bases in between. The CDR3 DNA follows: TGTGCCAGCAGTTACACACAGGGTTACGAGCAGTACTTC. Translation: CASSYTQGYEQYF.

Comments on this clonotype: A junction boundary mismatches the germline segment, possibly from a read error. The chain is built from TRBV7-9 and TRBJ2-1; 7 bases agree with TRBD2. The CDR3 contains 17 residues. Per the germline V gene, CDR1 is SEHNR and CDR2 is FQNEAQ (reference sequence). The CDR3 coding sequence is TGTGCCGGCAGTTCCGTTGGGGGGGGTCGCGGGGACAATGAGCAGTTCTTC. Protein: CAGSSVGGGRGDNEQFF. The complete variable domain, with remaining parts taken from reference TRBV7-9 and TRBJ2-1, reads DTGVSQNPRHKITKRGQNVTFRCDPISEHNRLYWYRQTLGQGPEFLTYFQNEAQLEKSRLLSDRFSAERPKGSFSTLEIQRTEQGDSAMYLCAGSSVGGGRGDNEQFFGPGTRLTVL.

The V gene is TRBV5-8, the J gene TRBJ2-5; D is undetermined. CDR1 is SGHTS and CDR2 is YDEGEE in the germline V gene. V gave up 4 bases and J gave up 7 bases, with 20 bases separating them. This CDR3 region has 15 residues. Written as DNA, the CDR3 is TGTGCCAGCAGCCCCTCCTCGACGGCTCCAGGGACCCAGTACTTC. The encoded protein is CASSPSSTAPGTQYF.

The rearrangement joins TRBV7-9 to TRBJ2-4, with D perhaps matching TRBD2 (5 bases). Germline loops: CDR1 SEHNR, CDR2 FQNEAQ (reference sequence). V was trimmed by 8 bases and J by 1 base, leaving 15 bases between them. The CDR3 is made up of 15 amino acids. CDR3 in amino acids: CASRGPSEAKNIQYF. CDR3 nucleotides: TGTGCCAGCCGAGGGCCCTCGGAGGCCAAAAACATTCAGTACTTC.

This clonotype came up a few times. The conserved phenylalanine or tryptophan normally closing the CDR3 is absent here, so this likely arose from a read error. V gene TRBV7-9 combines with J gene TRBJ2-1, with D perhaps TRBD2 (7 bases). Germline V gives CDR1 SEHNR, CDR2 FQNEAQ (reference sequence). V lost 5 bases and J lost 7, with 12 bases in between. The CDR3 spans 13 residues. The CDR3 bases are TGTGCCAGCAGCCGGGGGGCTGAGAATGAGCAGTTCTTA. Protein: CASSRGAENEQFL.

The chain combines TRBV5-1 with TRBJ1-6; a weak D match, TRBD1 (5 bases). CDR1 is SGHRS and CDR2 is YFSETQ in the germline V gene. Trimming shortened V by 4 bases and J by 7 bases, and 12 bases separated the two germline ends. This CDR3 spans 14 amino acids. The CDR3: CASSPDTKNSPLHF. In nucleotides, the CDR3 is TGCGCCAGCAGCCCGGACACTAAAAATTCACCCCTCCACTTT.

V usage is TRBV28 and J usage is TRBJ2-4; D is unclear. Germline CDR1 MDHEN, CDR2 SYDVKM. This CDR3 has 13 residues. Trimming shortened V by 3 bases and J by 0 bases, and 3 bases separated the two germline ends. CDR3 amino acids: CASSFLAKNIQYF. DNA of the CDR3: TGTGCCAGCAGTTTCCTAGCCAAAAACATTCAGTACTTC.

This chain uses TRBV9 with TRBJ1-1, with unresolved D. The CDR3 length is 14 residues. Per the germline V gene, CDR1 is SGDLS and CDR2 is YYNGEE. The V gene lost 4 bases and the J gene lost 3 bases, with 13 bases spanning the gap. In nucleotides, the CDR3 is TGTGCCAGCAGCCCAGTTGGTACACACACTGAAGCTTTCTTT. This gives the protein CASSPVGTHTEAFF. Full variable domain (outside the CDR3, taken from reference TRBV9 and TRBJ1-1): DSGVTQTPKHLITATGQRVTLRCSPRSGDLSVYWYQQSLDQGLQFLIQYYNGEERAKGNILERFSAQQFPDLHSELNLSSLELGDSALYFCASSPVGTHTEAFFGQGTRLTVV.